This T cell receptor beta chain derives from a study of cytomegalovirus exposure and HLA in healthy donors. Points from the study as a whole: Association of around 17,000 TCR beta sequences with HLA alleles was found at 0.05 false discovery rate in a later analysis. Sequencing artifact likely explains a cluster of highly shared sequence variants.

This PCR relied on a set of 60 Vbeta primers and 13 Jbeta primers. Clones were read by immunoSEQ multiplex PCR, and TCRdb kept only the in-frame ones, dropping some. This sample has roughly 180,000 clones, with roughly 81% found just once. Notes on this clone: Its target is unknown.

The CDR3 totals 16 residues. The V and J ends lost 4 bases and 5 bases respectively, with 18 bases between them. Germline CDR1 is LNHNV and CDR2 is YYDKDF (reference sequence). The chain has TRBV15 and TRBJ1-5; D is ambiguous. The TCR sequence derives from a girl aged 10 to 17 in good health and CMV-seropositive. The sample taken for sequencing was PBMCs. The CDR3 sequence: CATSNMTTRRDQPQHF. DNA for the CDR3: TGTGCCACCAGCAACATGACCACTCGACGGGATCAGCCCCAGCATTTT. The variable domain in full, with the rest retrieved from reference TRBV15 and TRBJ1-5, is DAMVIQNPRYQVTQFGKPVTLSCSQTLNHNVMYWYQQKSSQAPKLLFHYYDKDFNNEADTPDNFQSRRPNTSFCFLDIRSPGLGDTAMYLCATSNMTTRRDQPQHFGDGTRLSIL.